One and the same sample provided the 10 T cell receptor beta chains below, sequenced in a study of CD8 T cells in Susac syndrome. RNA amounts of roughly 0.5 to 1 ug underwent reverse transcription with random hexamers. TCRdb re-called the immunoSEQ multiplex PCR reads with MiXCR, one entry per CDR3 protein. Counted here are about 120,000 distinct CDR3 sequences, less than 95% occurring once; the ten biggest clones make up roughly 0.098%. Sequencing was carried out using CD4+ T cells from PBMCs. Receptor source: a human donor in good health.

CDR3 DNA: TGTGCCAGCTCACCGCAAATAGCGGGAGAGATGACCGGGGAGCTGTTTTTT. It encodes CASSPQIAGEMTGELFF. The chain combines TRBV18 with TRBJ2-2; 9 nucleotides align to TRBD2. The CDR3 consists of 17 residues. Germline-derived CDR1 and CDR2 are KGHSH and LQKENI. The ends lost 3 bases at V and 5 bases at J; junction bases unmatched: 10. The whole variable domain, filled in from reference TRBV18 and TRBJ2-2, reads NAGVMQNPRHLVRRRGQEARLRCSPMKGHSHVYWYRQLPEEGLKFMVYLQKENIIDESGMPKERFSAEFPKEGPSILRIQQVVRGDSAAYFCASSPQIAGEMTGELFFGEGSRLTVL.

This clonotype was counted a few times. This rearrangement joins TRBV30 to TRBJ2-7; 9 bases map to TRBD1. V dropped 0 bases and J dropped 8; count of bases not matched to a gene: 5. The CDR3 covers 13 residues. CDR1 is GTSNPN and CDR2 is SVGIG in the germline V gene (reference sequence). The CDR3 DNA reads as TGTGCCTGGAGTGTACAGGACAGGGGACAGCAGTACTTC. It specifies CAWSVQDRGQQYF.

V is TRBV7-9 and J is TRBJ1-2; 10 bases agree with TRBD1. CDR1 is SEHNR and CDR2 is FQNEAQ in the germline V gene (reference sequence). Unmatched junction bases numbered 5, after V lost 5 bases and J lost 8 bases. This CDR3 has 13 residues. The CDR3 DNA is TGTGCCAGCAGCGAGACAGGGGGCGGGGGCTACACCTTC. Its protein product is CASSETGGGGYTF. The entire variable domain, with the rest obtained from reference TRBV7-9 and TRBJ1-2, is as follows: DTGVSQNPRHKITKRGQNVTFRCDPISEHNRLYWYRQTLGQGPEFLTYFQNEAQLEKSRLLSDRFSAERPKGSFSTLEIQRTEQGDSAMYLCASSETGGGGYTFGSGTRLTVV.

The chain carries TRBV3-1 and TRBJ1-3; 7 bases fit TRBD1. The CDR3 is made up of 14 amino acids. The V segment lost 4 bases and the J segment 2 bases; nucleotides outside the gene matches: 2. The germline CDR1 and CDR2 sequences are LGHDT and YNNKEL (reference sequence). The CDR3 protein is CASSLGTAGNTIYF. The CDR3 DNA is TGTGCCAGCAGCCTCGGGACAGCTGGAAACACCATATATTTT.

The rearrangement links TRBV29-1 to TRBJ2-1; 8 bases fit TRBD2. V shed 0 bases and J 7 bases; nucleotides not matched to a gene: 11. The length of the CDR3 is 16 residues. Germline values: CDR1 SQVTM, CDR2 ANQGSEA. The DNA for the CDR3 is TGCAGCGTTGAAGATCTGGCGGGAGGAGGTTTGAATGAGCAGTTCTTC. Amino acid sequence: CSVEDLAGGGLNEQFF.

The V call is TRBV7-9, the J call TRBJ1-4; D is unclear. Trimming pared 4 bases from V and 0 bases from J, leaving 15 bases between. The CDR3 is 17 residues long. The germline V gene encodes CDR1 SEHNR and CDR2 FQNEAQ (reference sequence). The CDR3 here is CASSSQSESPTNEKLFF. CDR3 nucleotides: TGTGCCAGCAGCTCACAGTCAGAAAGTCCAACTAATGAAAAACTGTTTTTT.

The chain links TRBV3-1 to TRBJ2-1; D is perhaps TRBD1 (6 bases). Germline-derived CDR1 and CDR2 are LGHDT and YNNKEL (reference sequence). The CDR3 is 15 amino acids. V gave up 5 bases and J gave up 4 bases, with 15 bases separating them. The CDR3 sequence is CASSYQGLGYNEQFF. The CDR3, as DNA: TGTGCCAGCAGCTATCAGGGGTTGGGGTACAATGAGCAGTTCTTC.

This clonotype was observed once. CDR3 in DNA: TGTGCCTGGAGAAAAGCGGGAGGTACCGGGGAGCTGTTTTTT. This translates into CAWRKAGGTGELFF. The chain combines TRBV30 with TRBJ2-2; 9 bases map to TRBD2. Germline V gives CDR1 GTSNPN, CDR2 SVGIG (reference sequence). The CDR3 runs 14 residues. After removal of 3 bases from V and 5 bases from J, the junction contained 4 bases not matched to a gene.

The chain links TRBV30 to TRBJ2-3; a possible D gene is TRBD2 (6 bases). Trimming cost V 0 bases and J 6 bases, with 16 bases left between them. Germline V CDR1 and CDR2: GTSNPN, SVGIG (reference sequence). CDR3 length: 15 amino acids. The DNA for the CDR3 is TGTGCCTGGAGTGTTGGGACTCAAATTGGGGATACGCAGTATTTT. Translation: CAWSVGTQIGDTQYF. The full variable domain, in which reference TRBV30 and TRBJ2-3 provide the parts outside the CDR3, is SQTIHQWPATLVQPVGSPLSLECTVEGTSNPNLYWYRQAAGRGLQLLFYSVGIGQISSEVPQNLSASRPQDRQFILSSKKLLLSDSGFYLCAWSVGTQIGDTQYFGPGTRLTVL.

V usage is TRBV4-1 and J usage is TRBJ1-4; D is perhaps TRBD1 (5 bases). This CDR3 has 16 amino acids. The V end was cut by 0 bases, the J end by 5 bases, with 13 bases between. Germline V gene lookup returns CDR1 MGHRA and CDR2 YSYEKL. CDR3 coding DNA: TGCGCCAGCAGCCAAGATAGGGACGGAAAAAATGAAAAACTGTTTTTT. Translated: CASSQDRDGKNEKLFF.